The clone carrying this T cell receptor (beta chain) was seen a handful of times. With 5 bases removed from V and 4 bases from J, the gap between germline ends came to 11 bases. CDR3 length: 13 residues. Germline CDR1 and CDR2: SGHNT and YENEEA. RNA transcripts were the template for amplifying TCR beta CDR3 regions. In the first-round RT-PCR of the TCR CDR3, the HTBI primer set was used. Each CDR3 protein gets one entry after TCRdb re-called the multiplex PCR reads with MiXCR. The table lists about 740,000 distinct CDR3 sequences, around 13% of them singletons. These data are taken from a study of T cells in Graves' hyperthyroidism and ophthalmopathy. Looking at the study overall: Peripheral blood specimens were obtained at initial diagnosis, prior to any treatment.

Diagnoses used clinical symptoms, serum thyroxine and TRAb, thyroid ultrasound and orbital computed tomography. This TCR was sampled from a young woman with Graves' hyperthyroidism. Sequenced input: blood. This sequence joins TRBV11-3 and TRBJ2-5; the D is unclear. DNA of the CDR3: TGTGCCAGCAGCCCTAACCCGGGAGAGACCCAGTACTTC. It translates to CASSPNPGETQYF. Supplemented by reference TRBV11-3 and TRBJ2-5, the full variable domain reads EAGVVQSPRYKIIEKKQPVAFWCNPISGHNTLYWYLQNLGQGPELLIRYENEEAVDDSQLPKDRFSAERLKGVDSTLKIQPAELGDSAVYLCASSPNPGETQYFGPGTRLLVL.